Following are 17 T cell receptor beta chains from one sample sequenced in a study of T cell responses to AZD1222 COVID-19 vaccine. Here immunoSEQ multiplex PCR was the method, and the copy in TCRdb shows in-frame clones only, minus some. The sample lists some 200,000 clones, 91% occurring once. Sequencing was performed on peripheral blood, taken 28 days after the second AZD1222 dose. These receptors were taken from an adult who received the AZD1222 COVID-19 vaccine.

The genes are TRBV6-5 and TRBJ1-2; TRBD1 might be the D (6 bases). Germline loops: CDR1 MNHEY, CDR2 SVGAGI. CDR3 size: 13 residues. V lost 7 bases, J lost 4 bases, and 13 bases lay in between. The CDR3 is CASTRGQPYGYTF. In nucleotides, the CDR3 is TGTGCCAGCACCCGCGGACAGCCCTATGGCTACACCTTC.

V gene TRBV6-2 or TRBV6-3 combines with J gene TRBJ1-2; no reliable D call. The CDR3 is 14 residues long. V lost 8 bases and J lost 7, with 20 bases in between. Germline V lookup: CDR1 MNHEY, CDR2 SVGEGT. The CDR3 coding sequence is TGTGCCAGCGGCCCCTCGGCTAGTCCTCGTGGCTACACCTTC. Its protein product is CASGPSASPRGYTF.

The V and J genes are TRBV19 and TRBJ1-5; 8 bases line up with TRBD1. In germline, CDR1 is LNHDA, CDR2 SQIVND (reference sequence). The CDR3 length is 15 residues. The junction had 6 bases not matched to a gene; V was cut back by 8 bases and J by 0 bases. The CDR3 here is CASDSRGHSNQPQHF. In nucleotides, the CDR3 is TGTGCCAGTGACTCCAGGGGGCATAGCAATCAGCCCCAGCATTTT.

The rearrangement joins TRBV11-2 to TRBJ1-2; no firm D call. V gave up 5 bases and J gave up 2 bases, with 6 bases separating them. Germline V CDR1 and CDR2: SGHAT, FQNNGV. This CDR3 spans 12 amino acids. CDR3 coding DNA: TGTGCCAGCAGCCTCCAGAACTATGGCTACACCTTC. Protein product: CASSLQNYGYTF.

V usage is TRBV5-6 and J usage is TRBJ1-4, with D possibly matching TRBD1 (5 bases). Germline V CDR1 and CDR2: SGHDT, YYEEEE. The length of the CDR3 is 14 residues. Trimming cost V 0 bases and J 7 bases, with 10 bases left between them. The CDR3 loop is CASSLAGMGEKLFF. CDR3 nucleotides: TGTGCCAGCAGCTTGGCAGGGATGGGTGAAAAACTGTTTTTT.

This clone was recorded a few times. This sequence joins TRBV12-3 or TRBV12-4 and TRBJ1-1, with TRBD1 identical over 8 bases. This CDR3 spans 12 amino acids. The J segment lost 5 bases and the V segment lost 5 bases, leaving 1 base of the junction unmatched. The CDR3 reads CASSQGATEAFF. Here the CDR3 DNA reads TGTGCCAGCAGTCAGGGGGCAACTGAAGCTTTCTTT.

The chain has TRBV29-1 and TRBJ2-5; D unclear. Germline V gene sequence: CDR1 SQVTM, CDR2 ANQGSEA. The ends were cut back, 0 bases at V and 5 bases at J, with 4 bases in the middle. CDR3 length: 11 residues. CDR3 amino acids: CSVEEGETQYF. In nucleotides, the CDR3 is TGCAGCGTTGAAGAGGGGGAGACCCAGTACTTC.

The chain couples TRBV19 to TRBJ2-7; D possibly corresponds to TRBD1 (5 bases). Germline V gene sequence: CDR1 LNHDA, CDR2 SQIVND (reference sequence). The CDR3 consists of 12 residues. V shed 4 bases and J shed 6 bases, with 10 bases lying between them. CDR3: CASSNRQGEQYF. The CDR3 region has the DNA TGTGCCAGTAGTAACCGGCAGGGCGAGCAGTACTTC.

The V call is TRBV9, the J call TRBJ1-5; D not resolved. Trimming removed 0 bases from V and 2 bases from J, with 9 bases in between. The length of the CDR3 is 15 residues. Germline values: CDR1 SGDLS, CDR2 YYNGEE. CDR3 amino acids: CASSVGAGGNQPQHF. The CDR3 region has the DNA TGTGCCAGCAGCGTAGGGGCGGGAGGCAATCAGCCCCAGCATTTT.

V and J are TRBV19 and TRBJ1-6; D is uncertain. In germline, CDR1 is LNHDA, CDR2 SQIVND (reference sequence). The CDR3 runs to 12 residues. Trimming removed 5 bases from V and 8 bases from J, with 7 bases in between. The CDR3 spells CASSPTDSPLHF. The DNA for the CDR3 is TGTGCCAGTAGTCCCACCGATTCACCCCTCCACTTT.

This chain joins TRBV3-1 (or the pseudogene TRBV3-2) and TRBJ2-1; 10 nucleotides line up with TRBD2. The CDR3 consists of 16 residues. Per the germline V gene, CDR1 is LGHDT and CDR2 is YNNKEL (reference sequence). Trimming took 0 bases from V and 7 from J; bases not matched to a gene: 6. CDR3 sequence reads: CASSQDLAGVRNEQFF. CDR3 coding DNA: TGTGCCAGCAGCCAAGACCTAGCGGGAGTCCGGAATGAGCAGTTCTTC.

The chain uses TRBV5-5 and TRBJ2-3; TRBD2 matches at 7 bases. Losses at the gene ends were 3 bases for V and 5 bases for J; bases not matched to a gene: 6. The length of the CDR3 is 14 residues. The germline gives CDR1 SGHKS, CDR2 YYEKEE (reference sequence). The CDR3 region has the DNA TGTGCCAGCAGCTCCGAGCGGGGTCGAGATACGCAGTATTTT. It is translated as CASSSERGRDTQYF.

The chain links TRBV18 to TRBJ2-5; D possibly corresponds to TRBD1 (6 bases). The V and J ends lost 6 bases and 0 bases respectively, with 17 bases between them. Germline V gene data show CDR1 as KGHSH and CDR2 as LQKENI. The CDR3 is made up of 16 amino acids. The CDR3 region is CASSFMQGTYQETQYF. CDR3 DNA: TGTGCCAGCTCCTTCATGCAGGGGACCTACCAAGAGACCCAGTACTTC.

The J gene is TRBJ2-7, the V gene TRBV27, with D possibly TRBD1 on 6 matching bases. Trimming took off 3 bases at V and 3 bases at J, with 15 bases between the two ends. CDR3 length equals 15 residues. Germline values: CDR1 MNHEY, CDR2 SMNVEV (reference sequence). The CDR3 protein is CASSFFFGTYYEQYF. DNA of the CDR3: TGTGCCAGCAGTTTTTTTTTCGGGACATACTACGAGCAGTACTTC.

This clone was found once. V gene TRBV18 combines with J gene TRBJ2-6; no definite D call. This CDR3 is built from 17 residues. Germline V lookup: CDR1 KGHSH, CDR2 LQKENI. Trimming took 6 bases from V and 4 from J, leaving 19 bases between them. CDR3 loop: CASSQTPLGNGANVLTF. The CDR3 region has the DNA TGTGCCAGCTCCCAGACCCCCCTAGGGAACGGGGCCAACGTCCTGACTTTC.

This clone was observed once. The V gene is TRBV6-1, the J gene TRBJ2-1; 7 bases are a match to TRBD2. Germline values: CDR1 MNHNS, CDR2 SASEGT. J gave up 3 bases and V 2 bases, and 7 bases lay outside the gene matches. The CDR3 extends over 16 amino acids. CDR3 DNA: TGTGCCAGCAGTGAATCCCGGACTAGGAGCTACAATGAGCAGTTCTTC. The encoded protein is CASSESRTRSYNEQFF.

This chain connects TRBV5-1 to TRBJ2-6, with unresolved D. CDR1 is SGHRS and CDR2 is YFSETQ in the germline V gene. Trimming removed 0 bases at V and 2 bases at J, with 3 bases between. The CDR3 has 14 amino acids. The CDR3 DNA reads TGCGCCAGCAGCTTGGGGGCTGGGGCCAACGTCCTGACTTTC. It translates to CASSLGAGANVLTF.